Presented here are 10 T cell receptor beta chains from one specimen sequenced in a study of blood T cell repertoires in COVID-19. The data were produced by immunoSEQ multiplex PCR, yet TCRdb's version contains in-frame clones alone and is incomplete. The sample lists around 120,000 clones, roughly four fifths seen once, with 2.5% to 3% in the top ten. The sample comprised peripheral blood. Every receptor here comes from a man in his fifties with acute or convalescent COVID-19.

The CDR3 coding sequence is TGTGCCAGCAGCCAAGAAAGCGGATCCTACGAGCAGTACTTC. This gives the protein CASSQESGSYEQYF. This rearrangement joins TRBV3-1 (or the pseudogene TRBV3-2) to TRBJ2-7, with D possibly being TRBD2 (5 bases). Germline-derived CDR1 and CDR2 are LGHDT and YNNKEL (reference sequence). The germline V and J ends were trimmed by 0 bases and 1 base, with 7 bases remaining between them. The CDR3 runs 14 residues.

The gene calls are TRBV2 and TRBJ2-5; TRBD1 matches at 7 bases. Germline loops: CDR1 SNHLY, CDR2 FYNNEI. Trimming took 7 bases from V and 2 from J; bases not matched to a gene: 7. This CDR3 region has 14 residues. CDR3 protein: CASTLRDSQETQYF. In nucleotides, the CDR3 is TGTGCCAGCACTCTAAGGGACAGTCAAGAGACCCAGTACTTC.

This rearrangement joins TRBV11-2 to TRBJ1-4; 7 bases fit TRBD1. This CDR3 is built from 17 residues. CDR1 and CDR2 (germline): SGHAT, FQNNGV. V dropped 3 bases and J dropped 0; count of bases not matched to a gene: 7. The CDR3 reads CASSFTGARATNEKLFF. CDR3 in DNA: TGTGCCAGCAGCTTTACAGGGGCGAGAGCAACTAATGAAAAACTGTTTTTT.

V is TRBV9 and J is TRBJ1-1; D is perhaps TRBD1 (5 bases). This CDR3 contains 12 residues. Looked up from germline, CDR1 is SGDLS and CDR2 is YYNGEE. V lost 4 bases, J lost 7 bases, and 11 bases lay in between. The CDR3 DNA is TGTGCCAGCAGCTCGGACACGAATGAAGCTTTCTTT. Translation: CASSSDTNEAFF. Looking up the rest from reference TRBV9 and TRBJ1-1 gives the full variable domain: DSGVTQTPKHLITATGQRVTLRCSPRSGDLSVYWYQQSLDQGLQFLIQYYNGEERAKGNILERFSAQQFPDLHSELNLSSLELGDSALYFCASSSDTNEAFFGQGTRLTVV.

The rearrangement uses TRBV9 and TRBJ2-1, with 10 bases that match TRBD2. CDR3 size: 17 residues. Germline-derived CDR1 and CDR2 are SGDLS and YYNGEE. J was trimmed by 2 bases and V by 0 bases; bases with no gene match: 5. The CDR3 nucleotides are TGTGCCAGCAGCGTAGCCCTAGCGGGGGCCCCCTACAATGAGCAGTTCTTC. As protein: CASSVALAGAPYNEQFF.

This chain joins TRBV24-1 and TRBJ2-1, with 8 bases lining up with TRBD2. In germline, CDR1 is KGHDR, CDR2 SFDVKD. The CDR3 consists of 14 residues. V gave up 0 bases and J gave up 7 bases; unmatched junction bases: 1. CDR3 region: CATSDLASGNEQFF. In DNA, the CDR3 is TGTGCCACCAGTGATTTGGCTAGCGGGAATGAGCAGTTCTTC.

The chain is built from TRBV29-1 and TRBJ2-7, with D unresolved. The length of the CDR3 is 13 residues. Trimming shortened V by 5 bases and J by 0 bases, and 11 bases separated the two germline ends. CDR1 and CDR2 (germline): SQVTM, ANQGSEA. In DNA, the CDR3 is TGCAGCGTTTCGACACAGAGCTCCTACGAGCAGTACTTC. Residues: CSVSTQSSYEQYF.

This rearrangement joins TRBV30 to TRBJ2-5; 9 bases map to TRBD2. In germline, CDR1 is GTSNPN, CDR2 SVGIG (reference sequence). V dropped 3 bases and J dropped 0; count of bases not matched to a gene: 8. The CDR3 totals 16 residues. The CDR3 loop reads CAWRGISGGNQETQYF. CDR3 nucleotides: TGTGCCTGGAGGGGGATTAGCGGGGGAAACCAAGAGACCCAGTACTTC.

The chain combines TRBV7-3 with TRBJ2-2; TRBD2 agrees at 7 bases. Germline V lookup: CDR1 SGHTA, CDR2 FQGTGA. The V segment lost 1 base and the J segment 6 bases; nucleotides outside the gene matches: 5. This CDR3 is 15 amino acids long. This chain's CDR3 is CASSLRGRAPGELFF. The CDR3 bases are TGTGCCAGCAGCTTAAGAGGGAGGGCCCCCGGGGAGCTGTTTTTT.

The rearrangement joins TRBV10-3 to TRBJ1-2, with 7 bases aligning to TRBD1. The trim removed 7 bases at V and 0 bases at J, leaving 11 bases unmatched. Germline V gives CDR1 ENHRY, CDR2 SYGVKD. The CDR3 length is 16 residues. The CDR3 region is CAITNSGTATNYGYTF. CDR3 sequence (DNA): TGTGCCATCACTAATTCCGGGACAGCAACTAACTATGGCTACACCTTC.